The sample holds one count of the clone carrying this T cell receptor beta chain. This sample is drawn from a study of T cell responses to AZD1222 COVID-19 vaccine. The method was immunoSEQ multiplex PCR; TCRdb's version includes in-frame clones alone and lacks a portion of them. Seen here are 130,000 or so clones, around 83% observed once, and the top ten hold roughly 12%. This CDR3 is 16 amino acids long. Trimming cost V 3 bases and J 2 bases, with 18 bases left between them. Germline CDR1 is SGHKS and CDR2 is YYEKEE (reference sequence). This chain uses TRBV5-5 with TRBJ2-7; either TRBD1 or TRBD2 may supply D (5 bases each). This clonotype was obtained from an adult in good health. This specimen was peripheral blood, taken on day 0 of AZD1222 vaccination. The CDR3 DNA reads TGTGCCAGCAGCTCTTACACAGGAAGAGGGACCTACGAGCAGTACTTC. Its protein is CASSSYTGRGTYEQYF.